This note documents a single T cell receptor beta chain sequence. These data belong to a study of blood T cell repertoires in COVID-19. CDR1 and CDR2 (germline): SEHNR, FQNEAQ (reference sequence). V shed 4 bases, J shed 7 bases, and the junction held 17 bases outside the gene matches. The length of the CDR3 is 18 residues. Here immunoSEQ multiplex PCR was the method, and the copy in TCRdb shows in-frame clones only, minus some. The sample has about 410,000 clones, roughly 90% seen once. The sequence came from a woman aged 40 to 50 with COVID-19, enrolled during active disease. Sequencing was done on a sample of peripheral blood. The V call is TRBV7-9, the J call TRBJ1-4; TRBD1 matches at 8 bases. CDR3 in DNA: TGTGCCAGCAGCTCTCCTTATGACAGGGGAGGTGTGGGTGAAAAACTGTTTTTT. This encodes CASSSPYDRGGVGEKLFF.